There are many counts of the clone carrying this TCR beta chain. This record comes from a study of blood T cells in healthy people across ages. With a J-beta primer mix and a sample-barcoded 5' primer, a second PCR ran about 7 to 12 cycles. In TCRdb, the 5' RACE reads were re-called with MiXCR into one record per CDR3 protein. The sample has 1.5 million to 2 million distinct CDR3 sequences; about 28% are singletons. CDR1 and CDR2 (germline): DFQATT, SNEGSKA (reference sequence). Trimming cost V 0 bases and J 5 bases; bases outside gene matches: 6. The CDR3 spans 15 residues. The sample consisted of blood. V usage is TRBV20-1 and J usage is TRBJ2-1; TRBD2 matches at 8 bases. This sequence was found in a woman in her twenties or thirties in good health. Here the CDR3 reads CSARDPAGANNEQFF. In DNA form, the CDR3 reads TGCAGTGCTAGAGATCCAGCGGGGGCTAACAATGAGCAGTTCTTC.